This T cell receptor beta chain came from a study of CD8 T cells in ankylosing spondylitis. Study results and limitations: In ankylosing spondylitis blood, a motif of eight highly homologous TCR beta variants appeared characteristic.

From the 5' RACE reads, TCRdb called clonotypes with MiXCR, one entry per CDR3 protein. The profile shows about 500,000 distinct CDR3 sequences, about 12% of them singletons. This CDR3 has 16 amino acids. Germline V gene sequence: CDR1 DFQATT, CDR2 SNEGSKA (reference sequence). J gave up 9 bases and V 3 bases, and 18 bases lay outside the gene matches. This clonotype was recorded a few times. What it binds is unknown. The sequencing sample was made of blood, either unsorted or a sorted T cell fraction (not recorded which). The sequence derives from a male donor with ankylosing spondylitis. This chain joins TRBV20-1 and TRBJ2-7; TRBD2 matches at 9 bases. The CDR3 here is CSARGLLAGDVDRQYV. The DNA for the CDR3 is TGCAGTGCTAGGGGTTTATTAGCGGGGGATGTAGATAGGCAGTACGTC.